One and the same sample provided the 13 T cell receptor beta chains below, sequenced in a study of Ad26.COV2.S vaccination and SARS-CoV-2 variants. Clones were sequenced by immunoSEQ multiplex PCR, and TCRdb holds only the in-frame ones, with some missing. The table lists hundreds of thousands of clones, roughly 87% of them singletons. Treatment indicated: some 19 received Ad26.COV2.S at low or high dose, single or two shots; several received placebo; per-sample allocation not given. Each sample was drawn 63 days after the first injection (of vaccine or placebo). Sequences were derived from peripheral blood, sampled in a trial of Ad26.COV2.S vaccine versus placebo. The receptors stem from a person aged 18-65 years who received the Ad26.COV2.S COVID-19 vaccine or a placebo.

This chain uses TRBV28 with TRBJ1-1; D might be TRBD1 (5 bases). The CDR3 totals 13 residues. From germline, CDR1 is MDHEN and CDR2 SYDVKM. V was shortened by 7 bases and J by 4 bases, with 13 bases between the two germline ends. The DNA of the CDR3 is TGTGCCAGCAATGAAAAGGGGCGCACTGAAGCTTTCTTT. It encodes CASNEKGRTEAFF.

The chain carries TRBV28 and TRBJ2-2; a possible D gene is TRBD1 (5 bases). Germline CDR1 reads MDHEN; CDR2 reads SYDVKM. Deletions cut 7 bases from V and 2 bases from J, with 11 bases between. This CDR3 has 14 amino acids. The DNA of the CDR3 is TGTGCCAGCACGTCAACAGGAAACACCGGGGAGCTGTTTTTT. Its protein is CASTSTGNTGELFF.

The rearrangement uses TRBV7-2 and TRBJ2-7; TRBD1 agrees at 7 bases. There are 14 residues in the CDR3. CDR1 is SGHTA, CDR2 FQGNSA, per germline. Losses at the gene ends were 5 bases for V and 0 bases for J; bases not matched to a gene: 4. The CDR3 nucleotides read TGTGCCAGCAGCCATGGGACAGTCTCCTACGAGCAGTACTTC. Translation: CASSHGTVSYEQYF.

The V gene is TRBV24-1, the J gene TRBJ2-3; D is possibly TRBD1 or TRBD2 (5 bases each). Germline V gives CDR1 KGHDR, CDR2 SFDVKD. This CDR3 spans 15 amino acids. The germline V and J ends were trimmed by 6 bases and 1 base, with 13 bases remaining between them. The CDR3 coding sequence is TGTGCCACCAGTCTCGAGGGGAAAGGCACAGATACGCAGTATTTT. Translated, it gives CATSLEGKGTDTQYF.

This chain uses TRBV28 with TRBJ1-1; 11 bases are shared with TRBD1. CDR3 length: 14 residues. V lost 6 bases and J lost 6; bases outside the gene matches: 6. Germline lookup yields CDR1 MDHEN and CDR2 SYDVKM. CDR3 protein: CASRWVGQGAEAFF. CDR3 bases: TGTGCCAGCAGGTGGGTGGGACAGGGGGCTGAAGCTTTCTTT.

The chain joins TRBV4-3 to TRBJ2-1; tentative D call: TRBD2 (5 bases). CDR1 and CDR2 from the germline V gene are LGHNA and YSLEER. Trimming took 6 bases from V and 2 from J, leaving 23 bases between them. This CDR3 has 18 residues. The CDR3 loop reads CASSPNGNAGLAYNEQFF. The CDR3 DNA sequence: TGCGCCAGCAGTCCCAACGGTAACGCGGGTCTCGCCTACAATGAGCAGTTCTTC.

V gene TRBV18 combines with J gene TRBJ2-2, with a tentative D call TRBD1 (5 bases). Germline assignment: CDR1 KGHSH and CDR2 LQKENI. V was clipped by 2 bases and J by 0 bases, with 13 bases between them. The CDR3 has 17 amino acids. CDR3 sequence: CASSPSRDRTNTGELFF. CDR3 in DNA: TGTGCCAGCTCACCATCTCGAGACAGAACGAACACCGGGGAGCTGTTTTTT.

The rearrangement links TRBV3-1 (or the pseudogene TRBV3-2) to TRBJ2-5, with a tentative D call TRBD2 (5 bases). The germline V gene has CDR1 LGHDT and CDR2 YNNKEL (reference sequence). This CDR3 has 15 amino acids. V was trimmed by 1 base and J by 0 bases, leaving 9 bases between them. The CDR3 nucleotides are TGTGCCAGCAGCCAAGGCGGGCCCCACCAAGAGACCCAGTACTTC. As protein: CASSQGGPHQETQYF.

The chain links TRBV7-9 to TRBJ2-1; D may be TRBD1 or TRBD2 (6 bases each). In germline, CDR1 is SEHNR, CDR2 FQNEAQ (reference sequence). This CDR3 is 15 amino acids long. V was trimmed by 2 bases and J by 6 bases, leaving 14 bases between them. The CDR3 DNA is TGTGCCAGCAGCTTACCCGAGGGGGGTCGCAATGAGCAGTTCTTC. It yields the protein CASSLPEGGRNEQFF.

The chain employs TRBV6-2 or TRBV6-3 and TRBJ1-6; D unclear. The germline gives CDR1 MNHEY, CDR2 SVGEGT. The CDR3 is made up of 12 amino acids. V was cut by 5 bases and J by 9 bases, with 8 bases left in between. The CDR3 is CASSRFSSPLHF. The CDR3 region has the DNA TGTGCCAGCAGTAGGTTTTCTTCACCCCTCCACTTT.

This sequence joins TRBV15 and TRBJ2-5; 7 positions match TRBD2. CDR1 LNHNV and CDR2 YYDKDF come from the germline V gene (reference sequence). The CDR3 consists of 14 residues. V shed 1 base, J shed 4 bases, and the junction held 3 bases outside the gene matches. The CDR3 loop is CATSRVTSRETQYF. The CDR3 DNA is TGTGCCACCAGCAGAGTGACTAGCAGAGAGACCCAGTACTTC.

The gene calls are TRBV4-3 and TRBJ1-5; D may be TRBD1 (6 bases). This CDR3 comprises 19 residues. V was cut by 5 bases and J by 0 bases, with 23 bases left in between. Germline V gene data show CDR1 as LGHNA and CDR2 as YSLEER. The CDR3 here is CASSRRWETGPYSNQPQHF. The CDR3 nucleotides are TGCGCCAGCAGCAGAAGGTGGGAGACAGGACCATATAGCAATCAGCCCCAGCATTTT.

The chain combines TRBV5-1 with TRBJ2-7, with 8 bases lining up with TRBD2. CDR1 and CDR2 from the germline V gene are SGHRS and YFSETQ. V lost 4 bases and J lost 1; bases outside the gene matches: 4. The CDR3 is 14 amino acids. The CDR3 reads CASSPTSGSYEQYV. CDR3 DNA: TGCGCCAGCAGCCCTACTAGCGGTTCCTACGAGCAGTACGTC.